This TCR beta chain was profiled in a study of blood T cells in healthy people across ages. Study-wide results and caveats: Researchers report that TCR beta diversity correlated strongly with naive T cell percentage. No one knew whether donors had CMV, which possibly confounded expanded clonotype changes.

Germline CDR1 is SQVTM and CDR2 is ANQGSEA. CDR3 size: 13 residues. For the second PCR, which ran for roughly 6 to 12 cycles, a sample-barcoded 5' primer and a J-beta primer mix were used. Every cDNA molecule bore a tag from a template-switch adaptor containing 12 random nucleotides. One entry per CDR3 protein results from TCRdb running MiXCR on the 5' RACE reads. The data show 2 million or so distinct CDR3 sequences, roughly 50% seen once. A remark on this clonotype: Its specificity is unknown. Sequence at one end of the junction differs from germline and may be a read error.

Sequencing input: blood. This chain joins TRBV29-1 and TRBJ1-5; D not certain. This clonotype was sampled from a woman in her thirties or forties in good health. Written as DNA, the CDR3 is TGCAGCGTTGAAGTGAATAGCAGTCAGCCCCAGCATTTT. It is translated as CSVEVNSSQPQHF.